Detailed here is one TCR beta chain. The read comes to an end 3 residues before the CDR3 does, leaving the germline J gene to fill in the end. Some clones are missing from TCRdb's copy, which holds only in-frame ones; the method was immunoSEQ multiplex PCR. The sample data list approximately 13,000 clones. HPV was found by MY09/MY11 PCR and dot-blot genotyping. Germline loops: CDR1 SNHLY, CDR2 FYNNEI. Unmatched junction bases numbered 11, after V lost 0 bases and J lost 5 bases. The CDR3 runs to 17 residues. This sample was included in a study of T cells in women clearing cervical HPV infection. This chain links TRBV2 with TRBJ2-7; 9 bases line up with TRBD1. Specimen: blood buffy coat. The source of this sequence is a woman aged 18-69 years with a cervical HPV16 infection that either progressed to CIN3+ or cleared (not recorded which). CDR3 DNA (partial): TGTGCCAGCAGTGAAGCAGGGTGGGGGACAGGGCTAGACGAG. Its translation is CASSEAGWGTGLDE. The complete CDR3 protein is CASSEAGWGTGLDEQYF.